This T cell receptor (beta chain) stems from a study of monozygotic twins with cystic fibrosis. The sample holds one count of this clone. Its antigen is undetermined. The V and J ends lost 2 bases and 0 bases respectively, with 11 bases between them. Germline loops: CDR1 KGHSH, CDR2 LQKENI. The CDR3 sequence is 16 residues long. Using immunoSEQ multiplex PCR, the repertoire was profiled, and TCRdb retains in-frame clones only, with some absent. The sample records about 24,000 clones, roughly 90% being singletons. Regarding the study as a whole: The repertoire was suggested to be naive-dominated, clonality median around 0.0095. Nucleotide-identical clonotype sharing was significantly higher within monozygotic CF twin pairs than between unrelated CF individuals. No link emerged between shared CDR3 counts and age, concordance or severity.

The sample consisted of blood. The receptor was isolated from a girl aged 2-15 years with cystic fibrosis. V and J are TRBV18 and TRBJ1-3; D not resolved. CDR3 sequence (DNA): TGTGCCAGCTCACCAATCTCGACGGACTCTGGAAACACCATATATTTT. Translated: CASSPISTDSGNTIYF.